This T cell receptor beta chain was identified in a study of T cells in Graves' hyperthyroidism and ophthalmopathy. Study findings and constraints: Separating ophthalmopathy from stable hyperthyroidism was achieved by a 13 V-J model. Progression to ophthalmopathy was predicted a median of about 6.6 months early.

This clonotype occurred many times. The target antigen is unknown. What was amplified from RNA transcripts were TCR beta CDR3 regions. With the HTBI primer set, the TCR CDR3 went through a first round of RT-PCR. TCRdb analysed the multiplex PCR reads with MiXCR anew, one entry per CDR3 protein. Of more than 350,000 distinct CDR3 sequences in the sample, approximately 16% were seen once. The CDR3 runs to 14 residues. V dropped 6 bases and J dropped 2; count of bases not matched to a gene: 8. Per germline, CDR1 DFQATT and CDR2 SNEGSKA (reference sequence). A patient was excluded if there was uncontrolled infection, other autoimmune disease, pregnancy or lactation. Fresh peripheral blood, around 10 ml, yielded the PBMCs.

The chain couples TRBV20-1 to TRBJ2-7; 9 bases are shared with TRBD1. This clonotype originated in a woman aged 60-70 years with Graves' ophthalmopathy. Sequenced input: blood. CDR3 sequence: CSASTGTGTYEQYF. The CDR3 bases are TGCAGTGCCTCGACCGGGACAGGGACCTACGAGCAGTACTTC.